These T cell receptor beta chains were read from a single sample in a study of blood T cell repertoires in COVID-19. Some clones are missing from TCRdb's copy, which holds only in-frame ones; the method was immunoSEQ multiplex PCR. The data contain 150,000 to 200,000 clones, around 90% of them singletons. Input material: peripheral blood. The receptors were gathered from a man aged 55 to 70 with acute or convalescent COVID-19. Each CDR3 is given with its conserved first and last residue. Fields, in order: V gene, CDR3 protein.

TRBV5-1,CASSSRVNSYEQYF
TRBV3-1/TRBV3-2,CASTQGLAGGFNEQFF
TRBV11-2,CASSGRDTDTQYF
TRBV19,CASAIGTSGRTSYNEQFF
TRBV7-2,CASSEAGNQPQHF
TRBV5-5,CASSSTRGQGFSGYTF
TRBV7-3,CASSFTANTGELFF
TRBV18,CASSDGLAQNTGELFF
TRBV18,CASSLQQGNSGNTIYF
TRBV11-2,CASPLGERRDRGTDTQYF
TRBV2,CASSVEVGNTEAFF
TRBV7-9,CASSRGTGEETQYF
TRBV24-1,CATSETSGSLSIDEQFF
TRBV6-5,CASSYGGGVNYGYTF
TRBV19,CASSNYGTGDHEQYF
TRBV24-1,CATSDSGGQKNYGYTF
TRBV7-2,CASSLNGQISYEQYF
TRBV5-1,CASSRTSGEANEQFF
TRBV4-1,CASRYEASGRTSSYNEQFF
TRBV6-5,CASSSWTGGSYEQYF
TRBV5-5,CASSLERVVRANYGYTF
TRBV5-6,CASSSLLRGRDTEAFF
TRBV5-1,CASRETLGKGEKLFF
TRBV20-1,CSPGRNEKLFF
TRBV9,CASSVTQGAGANVLTF
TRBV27,CATGDRGQGQPQHF
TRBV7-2,CASSLARGADTQYF
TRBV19,CASSIEWDYARNTIYF
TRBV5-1,CASSLALAGATDTQYF
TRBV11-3,CASSLRQSGGYTF
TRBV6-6,CASRNPGPGANTEAFF
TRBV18,CASSPSRDMNTEAFF
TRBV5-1,CASSLTGGTGNTIYF
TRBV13,CASSAIQGHEQYF
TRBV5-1,CASSSIGRDSYNEQFF
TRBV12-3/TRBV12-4,CASSLGGDSPLHF
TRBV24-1,CATRSGTGELFF
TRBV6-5,CASNGQFMNTEAFF
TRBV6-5,CASTDRGVHGYTF
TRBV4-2,CASSPRTGKGYTF
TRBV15,CATSRARLAAGELFF
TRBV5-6,CASILSSGRANEKLFF
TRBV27,CASSLSTGEGLEQYF
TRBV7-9,CASSLGDRVTDTQYF
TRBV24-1,CATSEGGGRAKNIQYF
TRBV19,CATKTSGTYNEQFF
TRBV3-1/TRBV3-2,CASSQDWASGTTYNEQFF
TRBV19,CASRTRDRAFHPTTNEKLFF
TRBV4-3,CASSQDLLSGNTIYF